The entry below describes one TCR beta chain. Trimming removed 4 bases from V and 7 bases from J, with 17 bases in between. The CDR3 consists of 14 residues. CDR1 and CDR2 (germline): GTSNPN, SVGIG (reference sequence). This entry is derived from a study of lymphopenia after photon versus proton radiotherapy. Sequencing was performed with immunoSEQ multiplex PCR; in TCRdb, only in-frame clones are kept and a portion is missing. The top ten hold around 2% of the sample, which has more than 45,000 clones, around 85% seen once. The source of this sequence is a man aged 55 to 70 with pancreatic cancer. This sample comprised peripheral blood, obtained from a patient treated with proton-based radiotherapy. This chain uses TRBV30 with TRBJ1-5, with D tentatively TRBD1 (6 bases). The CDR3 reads CAWKNPGAQQPQHF. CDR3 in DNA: TGTGCCTGGAAGAACCCGGGGGCTCAACAGCCCCAGCATTTT.